This T cell receptor (beta chain) emerged from a study of blood T cell repertoires in COVID-19. Study-wide context: COVID-19 samples from acute and convalescent phases originated in the United States, Italy and Spain. T cells, B-cell-depleted T cells, or PBMCs supplied cDNA or gDNA.

Only one count was recorded for this clone. Original processing methods: Reference gene primer amplification gave estimated nucleated cell counts. Only in-frame clones appear in the TCRdb table, and some are missing; sequencing was by immunoSEQ multiplex PCR. Clone size and the V and J calls come from that table; the DNA yielded D and trimming. Counted here are about 380,000 clones, roughly 87% occurring once; the ten biggest clones make up approximately 3%. Participants were aged about 18 to 90 years from approximately 25 US areas. V lost 0 bases to trimming and J lost 3 bases, with 17 bases between them. Germline V gives CDR1 MNHEY, CDR2 SMNVEV (reference sequence). This CDR3 has 17 residues.

V usage is TRBV27 and J usage is TRBJ1-1; maybe TRBD1 (6 bases). The sequence came from a woman aged 25 to 39 who had recovered from COVID-19. Sequenced material: PBMCs or T cells enriched from blood (not recorded which). CDR3 region: CASSLSGGGDYHTEAFF. The CDR3 bases are TGTGCCAGCAGTTTATCGGGGGGGGGCGATTATCACACTGAAGCTTTCTTT.